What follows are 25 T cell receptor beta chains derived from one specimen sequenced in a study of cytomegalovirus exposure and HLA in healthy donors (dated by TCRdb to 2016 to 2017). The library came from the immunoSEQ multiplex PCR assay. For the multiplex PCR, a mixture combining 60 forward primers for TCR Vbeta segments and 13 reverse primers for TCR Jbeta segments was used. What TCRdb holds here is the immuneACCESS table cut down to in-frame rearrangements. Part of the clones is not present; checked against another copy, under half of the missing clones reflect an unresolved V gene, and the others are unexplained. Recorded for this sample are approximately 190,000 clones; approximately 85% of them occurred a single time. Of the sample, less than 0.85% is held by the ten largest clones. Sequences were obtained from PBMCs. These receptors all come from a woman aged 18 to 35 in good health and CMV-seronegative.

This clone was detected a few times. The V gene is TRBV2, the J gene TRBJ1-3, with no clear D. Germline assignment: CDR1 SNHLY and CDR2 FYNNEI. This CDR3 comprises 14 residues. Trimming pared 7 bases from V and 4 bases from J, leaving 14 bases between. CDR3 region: CASKEGSGGNTIYF. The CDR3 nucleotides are TGTGCCAGCAAGGAGGGATCGGGGGGAAACACCATATATTTT.

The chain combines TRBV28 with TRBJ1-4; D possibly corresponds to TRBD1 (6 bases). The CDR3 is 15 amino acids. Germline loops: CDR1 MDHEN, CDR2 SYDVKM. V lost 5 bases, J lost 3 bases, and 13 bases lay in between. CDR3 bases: TGTGCCAGCAGTCCGACCACAGGGTCTAATGAAAAACTGTTTTTT. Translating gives CASSPTTGSNEKLFF.

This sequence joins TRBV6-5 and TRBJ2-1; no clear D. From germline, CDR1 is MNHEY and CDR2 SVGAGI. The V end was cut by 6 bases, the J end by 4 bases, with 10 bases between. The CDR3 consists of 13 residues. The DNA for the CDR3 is TGTGCCAGCAGCCCCCCACAGTACAATGAGCAGTTCTTC. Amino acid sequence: CASSPPQYNEQFF.

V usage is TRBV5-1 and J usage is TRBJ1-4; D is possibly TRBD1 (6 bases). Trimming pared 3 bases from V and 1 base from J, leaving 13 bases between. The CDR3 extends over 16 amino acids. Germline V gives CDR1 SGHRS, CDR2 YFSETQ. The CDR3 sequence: CASSSRGGGTNEKLFF. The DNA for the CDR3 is TGCGCCAGCAGCTCGAGGGGGGGTGGAACTAATGAAAAACTGTTTTTT.

CDR3 bases: TGTGCCAGCAGCTTAAGGACAGGGACCTACGAGCAGTACTTC. This gives the protein CASSLRTGTYEQYF. This chain connects TRBV5-8 to TRBJ2-7; 8 bases agree with TRBD1. There are 14 residues in the CDR3. The germline gives CDR1 SGHTS, CDR2 YDEGEE. With 2 bases clipped from V and 2 bases from J, the junction kept 3 bases outside the gene matches.

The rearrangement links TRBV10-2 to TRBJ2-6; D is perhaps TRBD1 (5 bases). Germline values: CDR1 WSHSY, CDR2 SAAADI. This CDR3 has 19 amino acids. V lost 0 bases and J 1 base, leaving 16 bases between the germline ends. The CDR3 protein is CASSESPGWRASGANVLTF. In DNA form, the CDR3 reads TGCGCCAGCAGTGAGTCACCAGGGTGGAGAGCATCTGGGGCCAACGTCCTGACTTTC.

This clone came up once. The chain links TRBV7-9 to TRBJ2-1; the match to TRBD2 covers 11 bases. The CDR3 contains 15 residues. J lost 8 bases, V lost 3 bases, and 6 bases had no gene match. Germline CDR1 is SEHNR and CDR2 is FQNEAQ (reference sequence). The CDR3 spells CASSFKLAGEDEQFF. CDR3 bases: TGTGCCAGCAGCTTCAAACTAGCGGGAGAAGATGAGCAGTTCTTC.

The CDR3 DNA is TGTGCCAGCAGCGTAGGAGCAGGGATGAACACTGAAGCTTTCTTT. Residues: CASSVGAGMNTEAFF. This sequence joins TRBV9 and TRBJ1-1; possibly TRBD1 for D (5 bases). CDR1 is SGDLS and CDR2 is YYNGEE in the germline V gene. The CDR3 loop spans 15 amino acids. The V end lost 0 bases, the J end lost 0 bases, and 9 bases lay between the germline ends. Drawing the rest from reference TRBV9 and TRBJ1-1, the complete variable domain is DSGVTQTPKHLITATGQRVTLRCSPRSGDLSVYWYQQSLDQGLQFLIQYYNGEERAKGNILERFSAQQFPDLHSELNLSSLELGDSALYFCASSVGAGMNTEAFFGQGTRLTVV.

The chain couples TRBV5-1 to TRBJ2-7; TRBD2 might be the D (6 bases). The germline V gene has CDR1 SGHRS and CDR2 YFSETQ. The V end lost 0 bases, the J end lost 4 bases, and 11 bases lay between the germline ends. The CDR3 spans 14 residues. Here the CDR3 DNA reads TGCGCCAGCAGCTTGGTGGAGGGTCCGTACGAGCAGTACTTC. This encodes CASSLVEGPYEQYF.

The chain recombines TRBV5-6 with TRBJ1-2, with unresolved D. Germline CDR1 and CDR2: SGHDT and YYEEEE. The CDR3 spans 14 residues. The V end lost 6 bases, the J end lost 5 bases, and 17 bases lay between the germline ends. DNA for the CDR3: TGTGCCAGCACCCAGTGGCCGTCAGAATATGGCTACACCTTC. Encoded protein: CASTQWPSEYGYTF.

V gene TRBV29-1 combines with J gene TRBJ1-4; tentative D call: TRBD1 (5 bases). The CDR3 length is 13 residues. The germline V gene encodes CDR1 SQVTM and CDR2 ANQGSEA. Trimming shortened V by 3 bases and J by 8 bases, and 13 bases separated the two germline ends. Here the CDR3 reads CSVDGGGGEKLFF. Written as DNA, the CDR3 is TGCAGCGTTGATGGCGGGGGAGGAGAAAAACTGTTTTTT.

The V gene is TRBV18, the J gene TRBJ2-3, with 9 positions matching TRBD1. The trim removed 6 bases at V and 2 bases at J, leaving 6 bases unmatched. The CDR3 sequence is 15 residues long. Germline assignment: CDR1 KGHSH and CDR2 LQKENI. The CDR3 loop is CASSIGTGNTDTQYF. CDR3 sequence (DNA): TGTGCCAGCTCTATAGGGACAGGGAACACAGATACGCAGTATTTT. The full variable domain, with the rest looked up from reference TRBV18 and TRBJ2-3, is NAGVMQNPRHLVRRRGQEARLRCSPMKGHSHVYWYRQLPEEGLKFMVYLQKENIIDESGMPKERFSAEFPKEGPSILRIQQVVRGDSAAYFCASSIGTGNTDTQYFGPGTRLTVL.

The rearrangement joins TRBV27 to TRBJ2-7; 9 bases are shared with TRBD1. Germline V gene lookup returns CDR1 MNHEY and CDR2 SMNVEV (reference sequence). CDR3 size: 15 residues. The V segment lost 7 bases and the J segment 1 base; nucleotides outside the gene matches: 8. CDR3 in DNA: TGTGCCAGCACCTCGACCGGGACAGGGTCCTACGAGCAGTACTTC. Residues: CASTSTGTGSYEQYF.

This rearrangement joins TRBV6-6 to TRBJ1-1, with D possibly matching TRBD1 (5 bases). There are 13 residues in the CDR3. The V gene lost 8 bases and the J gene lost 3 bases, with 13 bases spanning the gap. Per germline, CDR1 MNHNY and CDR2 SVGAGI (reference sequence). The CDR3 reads CASGAGSHTEAFF. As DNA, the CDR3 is TGTGCCAGCGGGGCGGGGTCTCACACTGAAGCTTTCTTT.

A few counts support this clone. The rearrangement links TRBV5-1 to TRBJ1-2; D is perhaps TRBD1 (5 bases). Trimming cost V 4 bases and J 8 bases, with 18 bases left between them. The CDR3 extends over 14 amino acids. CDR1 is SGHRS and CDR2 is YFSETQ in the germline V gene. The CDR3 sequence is CASSPGGGQQGYTF. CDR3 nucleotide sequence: TGCGCCAGCAGCCCTGGGGGAGGCCAGCAAGGCTACACCTTC. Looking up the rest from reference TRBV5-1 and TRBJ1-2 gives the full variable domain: KAGVTQTPRYLIKTRGQQVTLSCSPISGHRSVSWYQQTPGQGLQFLFEYFSETQRNKGNFPGRFSGRQFSNSRSEMNVSTLELGDSALYLCASSPGGGQQGYTFGSGTRLTVV.

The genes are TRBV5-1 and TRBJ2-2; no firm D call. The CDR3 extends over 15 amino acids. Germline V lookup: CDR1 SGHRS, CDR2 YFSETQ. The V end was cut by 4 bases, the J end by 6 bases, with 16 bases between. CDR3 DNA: TGCGCCAGCAGCCCCGTAGCCGCTGAGGCCGGGGAGCTGTTTTTT. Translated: CASSPVAAEAGELFF.

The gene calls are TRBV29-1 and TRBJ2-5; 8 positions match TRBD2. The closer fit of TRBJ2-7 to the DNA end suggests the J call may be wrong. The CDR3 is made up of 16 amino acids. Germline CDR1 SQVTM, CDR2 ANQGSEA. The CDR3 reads CSVEDWSGGRTYEQYF. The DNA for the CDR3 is TGCAGCGTTGAAGATTGGAGCGGCGGGAGGACTTACGAGCAGTACTTC.

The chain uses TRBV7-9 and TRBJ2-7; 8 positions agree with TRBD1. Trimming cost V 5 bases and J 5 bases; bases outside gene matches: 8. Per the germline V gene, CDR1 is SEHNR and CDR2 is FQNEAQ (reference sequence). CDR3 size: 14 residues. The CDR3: CASSLPGQADEQYF. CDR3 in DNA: TGTGCCAGCAGCCTACCGGGACAGGCGGACGAGCAGTACTTC.

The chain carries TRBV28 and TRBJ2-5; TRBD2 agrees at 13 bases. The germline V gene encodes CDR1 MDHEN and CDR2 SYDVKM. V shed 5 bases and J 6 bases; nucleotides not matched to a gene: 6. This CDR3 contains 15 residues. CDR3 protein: CASSRTSGSAQTQYF. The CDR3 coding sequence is TGTGCCAGCAGTCGGACTAGCGGGAGCGCACAGACCCAGTACTTC.

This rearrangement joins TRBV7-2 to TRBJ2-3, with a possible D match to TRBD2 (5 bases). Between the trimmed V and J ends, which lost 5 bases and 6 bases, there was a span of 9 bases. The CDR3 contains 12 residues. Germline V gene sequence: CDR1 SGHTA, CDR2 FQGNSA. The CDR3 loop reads CASSPAVDTQYF. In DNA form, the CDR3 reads TGTGCCAGCAGCCCAGCGGTGGATACGCAGTATTTT. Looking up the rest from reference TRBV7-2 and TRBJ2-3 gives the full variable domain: GAGVSQSPSNKVTEKGKDVELRCDPISGHTALYWYRQSLGQGLEFLIYFQGNSAPDKSGLPSDRFSAERTGGSVSTLTIQRTQQEDSAVYLCASSPAVDTQYFGPGTRLTVL.

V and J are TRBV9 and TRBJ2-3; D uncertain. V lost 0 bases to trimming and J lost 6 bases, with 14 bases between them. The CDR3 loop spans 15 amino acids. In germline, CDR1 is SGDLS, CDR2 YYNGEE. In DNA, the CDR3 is TGTGCCAGCAGCGTAGGGCCCTCCCCGGAGGATACGCAGTATTTT. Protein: CASSVGPSPEDTQYF.

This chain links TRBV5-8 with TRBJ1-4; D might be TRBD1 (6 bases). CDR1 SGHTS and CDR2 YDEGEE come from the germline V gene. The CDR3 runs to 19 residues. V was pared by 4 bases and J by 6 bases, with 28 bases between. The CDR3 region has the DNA TGTGCCAGCAGCGTTTACAGGGTAGAGGTATCGGGAACGGATGAAAAACTGTTTTTT. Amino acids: CASSVYRVEVSGTDEKLFF.

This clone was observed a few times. CDR3 sequence (DNA): TGTGCCAGCAGCCTACCCCCCAGGACTAGCGGGGGGCTACGCTACGAGCAGTACTTC. Translating gives CASSLPPRTSGGLRYEQYF. The chain carries TRBV7-2 and TRBJ2-7; TRBD2 aligns across 14 bases. The V gene end was trimmed by 5 bases and the J gene end by 3 bases; junction bases not matched to a gene: 15. This CDR3 spans 19 amino acids. Germline V gives CDR1 SGHTA, CDR2 FQGNSA. Using reference TRBV7-2 and TRBJ2-7 for the parts outside the CDR3, the full variable domain is GAGVSQSPSNKVTEKGKDVELRCDPISGHTALYWYRQSLGQGLEFLIYFQGNSAPDKSGLPSDRFSAERTGGSVSTLTIQRTQQEDSAVYLCASSLPPRTSGGLRYEQYFGPGTRLTVT.

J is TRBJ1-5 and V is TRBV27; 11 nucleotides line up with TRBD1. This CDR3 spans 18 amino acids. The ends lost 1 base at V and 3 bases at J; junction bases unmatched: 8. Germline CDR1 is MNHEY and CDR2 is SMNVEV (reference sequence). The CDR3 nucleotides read TGTGCCAGCAGTTTATTTGGGACAGGGGGACATCTCAATCAGCCCCAGCATTTT. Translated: CASSLFGTGGHLNQPQHF.

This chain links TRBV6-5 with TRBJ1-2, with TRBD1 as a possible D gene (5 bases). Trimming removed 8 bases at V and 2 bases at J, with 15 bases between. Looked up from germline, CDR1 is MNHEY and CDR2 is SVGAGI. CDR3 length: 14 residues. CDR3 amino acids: CASGAYDPNYGYTF. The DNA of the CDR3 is TGTGCCAGCGGGGCCTATGACCCCAACTATGGCTACACCTTC.